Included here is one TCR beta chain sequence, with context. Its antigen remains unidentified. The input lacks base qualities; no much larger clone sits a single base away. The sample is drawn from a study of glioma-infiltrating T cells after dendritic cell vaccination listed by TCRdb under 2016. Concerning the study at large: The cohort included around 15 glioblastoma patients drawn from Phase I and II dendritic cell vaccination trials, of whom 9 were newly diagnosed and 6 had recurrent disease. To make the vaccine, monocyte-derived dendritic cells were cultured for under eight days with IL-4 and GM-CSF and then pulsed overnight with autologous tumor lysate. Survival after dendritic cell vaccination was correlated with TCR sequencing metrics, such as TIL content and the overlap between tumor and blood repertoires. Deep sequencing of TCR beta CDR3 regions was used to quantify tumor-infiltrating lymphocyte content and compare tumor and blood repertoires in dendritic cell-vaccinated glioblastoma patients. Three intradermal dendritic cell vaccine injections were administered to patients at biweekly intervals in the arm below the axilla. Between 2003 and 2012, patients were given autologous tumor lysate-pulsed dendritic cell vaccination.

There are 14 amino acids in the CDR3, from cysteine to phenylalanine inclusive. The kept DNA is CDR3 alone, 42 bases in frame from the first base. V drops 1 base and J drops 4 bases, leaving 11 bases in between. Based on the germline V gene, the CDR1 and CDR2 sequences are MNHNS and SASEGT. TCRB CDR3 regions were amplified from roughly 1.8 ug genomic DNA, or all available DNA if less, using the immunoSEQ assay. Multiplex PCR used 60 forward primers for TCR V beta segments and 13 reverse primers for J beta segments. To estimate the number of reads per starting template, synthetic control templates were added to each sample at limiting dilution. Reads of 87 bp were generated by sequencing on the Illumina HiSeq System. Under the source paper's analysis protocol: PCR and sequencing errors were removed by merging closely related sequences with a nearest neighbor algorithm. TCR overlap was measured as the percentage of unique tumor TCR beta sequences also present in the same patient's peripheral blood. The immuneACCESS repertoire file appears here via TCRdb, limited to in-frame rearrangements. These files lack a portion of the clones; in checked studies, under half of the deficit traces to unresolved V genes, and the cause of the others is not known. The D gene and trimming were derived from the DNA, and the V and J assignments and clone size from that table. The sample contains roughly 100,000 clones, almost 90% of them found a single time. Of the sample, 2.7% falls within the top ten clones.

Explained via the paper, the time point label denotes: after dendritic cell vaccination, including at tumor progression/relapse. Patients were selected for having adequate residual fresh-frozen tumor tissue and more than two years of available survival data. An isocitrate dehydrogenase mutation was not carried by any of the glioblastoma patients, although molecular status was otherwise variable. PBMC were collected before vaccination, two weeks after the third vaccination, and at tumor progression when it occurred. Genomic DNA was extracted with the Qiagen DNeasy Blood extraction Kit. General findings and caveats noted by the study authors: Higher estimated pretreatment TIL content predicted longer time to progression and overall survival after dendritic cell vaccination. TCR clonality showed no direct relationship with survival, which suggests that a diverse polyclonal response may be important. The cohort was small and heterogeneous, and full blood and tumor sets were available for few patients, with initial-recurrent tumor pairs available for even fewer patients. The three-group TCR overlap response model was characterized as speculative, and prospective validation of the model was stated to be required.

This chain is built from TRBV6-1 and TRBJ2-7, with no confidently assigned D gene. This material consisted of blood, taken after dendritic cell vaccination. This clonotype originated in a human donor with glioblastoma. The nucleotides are TGTGCCAGCAGTGAAGGTCTGGCGGAATACGAGCAGTACTTC. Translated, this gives CASSEGLAEYEQYF.